The clone carrying this TCR beta chain has only one observation. The data were obtained in a study of T cell changes during pregnancy in multiple sclerosis. The CDR3 contains 16 residues. Trimming took 5 bases from V and 5 from J; bases not matched to a gene: 10. Germline loops: CDR1 SGHTA, CDR2 FQGTGA. Repertoires were generated with immunoSEQ multiplex PCR, while TCRdb's copy carries only in-frame clones and drops some. The table includes tens of thousands of clones, approximately 93% detected once. The specimen comprised CD8+ T cells from peripheral blood mononuclear cells, sampled in the third trimester of pregnancy. V gene TRBV7-3 combines with J gene TRBJ1-5, with TRBD1 matching over 9 bases. This receptor was taken from a female donor with multiple sclerosis, enrolled in a pregnancy study. The CDR3 nucleotides read TGTGCCAGCAGCACCAGGGACAGGGAGATGTATCAGCCCCAGCATTTT. It encodes CASSTRDREMYQPQHF. The variable domain in full, with the rest retrieved from reference TRBV7-3 and TRBJ1-5, is GAGVSQTPSNKVTEKGKYVELRCDPISGHTALYWYRQSLGQGPEFLIYFQGTGAADDSGLPNDRFFAVRPEGSVSTLKIQRTERGDSAVYLCASSTRDREMYQPQHFGDGTRLSIL.